This TCR beta chain appears in the sequencing data of a study of beta chain features in type 1 diabetes. Background on the study: Healthy donors resembled patients in age, gender and cell yields.

The CDR3 is made up of 16 amino acids. Germline-derived CDR1 and CDR2 are LGHNA and YSLEER. Unmatched junction bases numbered 4, after V lost 4 bases and J lost 4 bases. One heparinised draw, averaging about 110 mL, was taken per donor. Study-wide results and caveats: Moderately but significantly shorter TCRB CDR3s were found in Type 1 diabetes patients in all four CD4+ subsets. Diminished insertions and augmented deletions at VDJ junctions characterized type 1 diabetes patients.

TCRB transcripts that were expressed got sequenced, as all of the isolated RNA had been reverse transcribed. Only in-frame clones appear in the TCRdb table, and some are missing; sequencing was by immunoSEQ multiplex PCR. The table has around 430,000 clones, about 29% seen once. Comments on this clone: The target antigen is unknown.

This sequence originates from a man between 18 and 35 years old in good health. The V and J genes are TRBV4-3 and TRBJ2-1, with TRBD2 matching 13 bases. The sequencing sample was made of naive CD4+ T cells from blood. CDR3 bases: TGCGCCAGCAGCCGGGGACTAGCGGGATGGTACAATGAGCAGTTCTTC. It translates to CASSRGLAGWYNEQFF.